This TCR beta chain was recorded in a study of a mutant IDH1 vaccine in newly diagnosed glioma. Background on the study: In weeks 1, 3, 5, 7, 11, 15, 19 and 23, patients were vaccinated.

The CDR3 is made up of 14 amino acids. Germline CDR1 and CDR2: MNHEY and SMNVEV (reference sequence). V was trimmed by 8 bases and J by 3 bases, leaving 16 bases between them. In this sample, this clone turned up once. Its target is unknown. Measured with immunoSEQ multiplex PCR; TCRdb has only the in-frame clones, and not every one. Of 25,000 to 35,000 clones in the sample, around 80% were seen once. Indicated time point: week 23, last vaccination. Vaccination comprised doses that each held 300 ug of mutant IDH1 20-mer peptide, plus topical imiquimod. The sequence was obtained from a woman between 18 and 29 years old with glioma. The sample here was PBMCs, taken from a glioma patient whose treatment included an IDH1 peptide vaccine. The rearrangement links TRBV27 to TRBJ1-1; D perhaps matches TRBD1 (6 bases). The CDR3 DNA reads TGTGCCAGCGCCCGGGGGGGCGCCGACACTGAAGCTTTCTTT. Translated, it gives CASARGGADTEAFF.